The 14 T cell receptor beta chains below were found in one sample sequenced in a study of T cell changes during pregnancy in multiple sclerosis (dated by TCRdb to between 2017 and 2020). The method was the immunoSEQ multiplex PCR assay. Held by TCRdb, this immuneACCESS table contains in-frame sequences only and omits some clones. Under half of the omission traces to an unresolved V gene where checked; the cause of the rest is unknown. The sample table lists some 75,000 clones, 90% to 95% of them with a count of one. The ten largest account for roughly 1.1% of the sample. Sequenced here: peripheral blood, sampled in the second trimester of pregnancy. The origin of the receptors is a female donor with multiple sclerosis, enrolled in a pregnancy study.

The J gene is TRBJ1-1, the V gene TRBV5-1, with D perhaps TRBD1 (6 bases). V shed 0 bases and J shed 5 bases, with 8 bases lying between them. Germline V CDR1 and CDR2: SGHRS, YFSETQ. The length of the CDR3 is 13 residues. The CDR3 DNA reads TGCGCCAGCAGCTTGGGGACAGTGACTGAAGCTTTCTTT. This gives the protein CASSLGTVTEAFF.

The V and J genes are TRBV2 and TRBJ1-1; D might be TRBD1 (6 bases). Trimming cost V 11 bases and J 3 bases, with 13 bases left between them. Germline loops: CDR1 SNHLY, CDR2 FYNNEI. This CDR3 has 12 residues. The CDR3 DNA reads TGTGCCTGCCTGCAGGGGTACACTGAAGCTTTCTTT. This encodes CACLQGYTEAFF.

The J gene is TRBJ2-7, the V gene TRBV7-9, with TRBD1 identical over 10 bases. J gave up 6 bases and V 5 bases, and 7 bases lay outside the gene matches. Germline V gene lookup returns CDR1 SEHNR and CDR2 FQNEAQ (reference sequence). This CDR3 has 14 amino acids. CDR3 residues: CASSTHGTGVEQYF. Here the CDR3 DNA reads TGTGCCAGCAGCACTCACGGGACAGGGGTCGAGCAGTACTTC.

The V and J genes are TRBV30 and TRBJ2-7, with D possibly TRBD2 on 5 matching bases. The ends were cut back, 4 bases at V and 6 bases at J, with 16 bases in the middle. Germline assignment: CDR1 GTSNPN and CDR2 SVGIG (reference sequence). The CDR3 has 13 residues. This chain's CDR3 is CAWTALPRGEQYF. CDR3 coding DNA: TGTGCCTGGACCGCCCTCCCCCGGGGCGAGCAGTACTTC.

The rearrangement links TRBV19 to TRBJ2-3, with 9 bases lining up with TRBD1. Germline trimming cut 8 bases from V and 6 bases from J; bases unmatched to any gene: 9. CDR1 and CDR2 from the germline V gene are LNHDA and SQIVND (reference sequence). This CDR3 comprises 14 residues. For the CDR3, the DNA is TGTGCCAGTCGGGACAGGGCGTACACGGATACGCAGTATTTT. This gives the protein CASRDRAYTDTQYF.

V and J are TRBV18 and TRBJ2-3; 7 bases are a match to TRBD2. The V gene's germline CDR1 is KGHSH and CDR2 LQKENI. The CDR3 covers 15 residues. V dropped 2 bases and J dropped 3; count of bases not matched to a gene: 5. CDR3 sequence: CASSPLREETDTQYF. CDR3 DNA sequence: TGTGCCAGCTCACCATTACGGGAGGAGACAGATACGCAGTATTTT.

The V and J genes are TRBV6-5 and TRBJ2-3, with a weak D call TRBD2 (6 bases). This CDR3 spans 13 amino acids. Trimming pared 6 bases from V and 4 bases from J, leaving 11 bases between. Germline V gene data show CDR1 as MNHEY and CDR2 as SVGAGI. CDR3 residues: CASRGGMADTQYF. Here the CDR3 DNA reads TGTGCCAGCAGGGGCGGGATGGCAGATACGCAGTATTTT.

In this sample, this clone turned up a few times. CDR3 residues: CASSPAPPTEAFF. CDR3 sequence (DNA): TGTGCCAGCAGCCCTGCGCCGCCCACTGAAGCTTTCTTT. The gene calls are TRBV28 and TRBJ1-1; no firm D call. Germline V CDR1 and CDR2: MDHEN, SYDVKM. The germline V and J ends were trimmed by 6 bases and 4 bases, with 12 bases remaining between them. There are 13 residues in the CDR3. Full variable domain (outside the CDR3, taken from reference TRBV28 and TRBJ1-1): DVKVTQSSRYLVKRTGEKVFLECVQDMDHENMFWYRQDPGLGLRLIYFSYDVKMKEKGDIPEGYSVSREKKERFSLILESASTNQTSMYLCASSPAPPTEAFFGQGTRLTVV.

The genes are TRBV11-2 and TRBJ2-7; D remains ambiguous. V was shortened by 7 bases and J by 11 bases, with 12 bases between the two germline ends. In germline, CDR1 is SGHAT, CDR2 FQNNGV. The CDR3 totals 10 residues. CDR3 DNA: TGTGCCAGCAACCTACGGGTTGAGTACTTC. Encoded protein: CASNLRVEYF.

The chain recombines TRBV4-1 with TRBJ2-4; TRBD1 might be the D (5 bases). CDR1 and CDR2 from the germline V gene are MGHRA and YSYEKL. This CDR3 spans 19 amino acids. Trimming took off 1 base at V and 1 base at J, with 20 bases between the two ends. The CDR3 is CASSQAEKASGAAKNIQYF. The CDR3 DNA reads as TGCGCCAGCAGCCAAGCCGAGAAGGCAAGTGGGGCGGCCAAAAACATTCAGTACTTC.

V is TRBV12-1 and J is TRBJ2-3; the D call in the table, TRBD2, was not verified against the DNA. TRBV12-1 represents a pseudogene. The CDR3 is made up of 22 amino acids. The CDR3 sequence: CASSFFGGRREGARANTDTQYF. The CDR3 DNA reads as TGTGCCAGCAGCTTTTTCGGAGGGAGGCGGGAAGGGGCCCGGGCAAACACAGATACGCAGTATTTT.

V usage is TRBV4-1 and J usage is TRBJ2-7, with TRBD1 identical over 7 bases. The CDR3 spans 15 residues. V lost 2 bases to trimming and J lost 3 bases; unmatched junction nucleotides: 7. Germline V lookup: CDR1 MGHRA, CDR2 YSYEKL. CDR3 region: CASSQLGTAVYEQYF. CDR3 coding DNA: TGCGCCAGCAGCCAACTCGGGACAGCCGTCTACGAGCAGTACTTC.

The chain uses TRBV7-2 and TRBJ2-1; D might be TRBD2 (6 bases). Germline values: CDR1 SGHTA, CDR2 FQGNSA. Trimming cost V 4 bases and J 7 bases, with 14 bases left between them. The CDR3 runs to 14 residues. The CDR3: CASSSSPGANEQFF. In DNA, the CDR3 is TGTGCCAGCAGCTCAAGTCCGGGAGCGAATGAGCAGTTCTTC. Using reference TRBV7-2 and TRBJ2-1 for the parts outside the CDR3, the full variable domain is GAGVSQSPSNKVTEKGKDVELRCDPISGHTALYWYRQSLGQGLEFLIYFQGNSAPDKSGLPSDRFSAERTGGSVSTLTIQRTQQEDSAVYLCASSSSPGANEQFFGPGTRLTVL.

This chain links TRBV7-2 with TRBJ1-5; D perhaps matches TRBD1 (6 bases). Trimming shortened V by 1 base and J by 6 bases, and 13 bases separated the two germline ends. CDR3 length: 15 residues. Looked up from germline, CDR1 is SGHTA and CDR2 is FQGNSA. Here the CDR3 reads CASSLVGQGSQPQHF. DNA for the CDR3: TGTGCCAGCAGCTTAGTTGGTCAGGGGTCTCAGCCCCAGCATTTT.